This passage covers 21 T cell receptor beta chains from one sample sequenced in a study of cytomegalovirus exposure and HLA in healthy donors. The protocol was immunoSEQ multiplex PCR, while the TCRdb copy is restricted to in-frame clones and leaves out a portion. Here the sample spans roughly 60,000 clones, 85% to 95% being singletons. The sample comprised PBMCs. These receptors all come from a man aged 18 to 29 in good health and CMV-seronegative.

The chain is built from TRBV2 and TRBJ1-1, with D maybe TRBD1 (6 bases). Trimming stripped 7 bases from V and 0 bases from J, with 21 bases between. This CDR3 contains 17 residues. Germline V lookup: CDR1 SNHLY, CDR2 FYNNEI. The CDR3 coding sequence is TGTGCCAGCACCCGAAGGGGACAAAGATCCCTGAACACTGAAGCTTTCTTT. Its translation: CASTRRGQRSLNTEAFF.

The chain employs TRBV7-9 and TRBJ2-1; 7 positions agree with TRBD2. This CDR3 has 15 amino acids. The germline V gene encodes CDR1 SEHNR and CDR2 FQNEAQ (reference sequence). The ends lost 5 bases at V and 0 bases at J; junction bases unmatched: 4. The CDR3 DNA reads as TGTGCCAGCAGCCGACTAGCCACCTCCTACAATGAGCAGTTCTTC. It translates to CASSRLATSYNEQFF.

The gene calls are TRBV4-3 and TRBJ2-4; D may be TRBD2 (6 bases). Trimming removed 1 base at V and 1 base at J, with 11 bases between. CDR1 is LGHNA and CDR2 is YSLEER in the germline V gene. CDR3 length: 16 amino acids. The CDR3 here is CASSQVLGGAKNIQYF. As DNA, the CDR3 is TGCGCCAGCAGCCAAGTTCTAGGAGGGGCCAAAAACATTCAGTACTTC.

The V and J genes are TRBV7-2 and TRBJ2-7; possible D gene TRBD2, 7 bases. Germline-derived CDR1 and CDR2 are SGHTA and FQGNSA. This CDR3 is 14 amino acids long. Trimming stripped 5 bases from V and 3 bases from J, with 14 bases between. The CDR3: CASSKRGGIYEQYF. CDR3 coding DNA: TGTGCCAGCAGCAAAAGGGGGGGGATCTACGAGCAGTACTTC.

The J gene is TRBJ2-2, the V gene TRBV2; 9 bases are a match to TRBD2. Germline V gene data show CDR1 as SNHLY and CDR2 as FYNNEI. V lost 4 bases, J lost 6 bases, and 6 bases stayed unmatched. The CDR3 length is 15 residues. The CDR3 sequence is CASSGSGSNAGELFF. The CDR3 nucleotides are TGTGCCAGCAGTGGTAGCGGGAGTAACGCCGGGGAGCTGTTTTTT.

The genes are TRBV2 and TRBJ2-6, with D perhaps matching TRBD1 (6 bases). The V and J ends lost 2 bases and 0 bases respectively, with 14 bases between them. The germline V gene encodes CDR1 SNHLY and CDR2 FYNNEI. The CDR3 spans 18 residues. The CDR3 here is CASSEIGTISSGANVLTF. The CDR3 coding sequence is TGTGCCAGCAGTGAAATCGGGACAATAAGCTCTGGGGCCAACGTCCTGACTTTC.

The chain uses TRBV10-3 and TRBJ2-7, with 12 bases lining up with TRBD2. CDR3 length: 16 amino acids. The germline V gene encodes CDR1 ENHRY and CDR2 SYGVKD. The J segment lost 0 bases and the V segment lost 4 bases, leaving 4 bases of the junction unmatched. The DNA for the CDR3 is TGTGCCATCAGTGGTCTAGCGGGAGGGAGCTCCTACGAGCAGTACTTC. It yields the protein CAISGLAGGSSYEQYF.

The rearrangement uses TRBV19 and TRBJ1-1; D call uncertain. Trimming removed 1 base at V and 4 bases at J, with 10 bases between. CDR1 is LNHDA and CDR2 is SQIVND in the germline V gene (reference sequence). CDR3 size: 14 residues. CDR3 region: CASSIGAGRTEAFF. CDR3 in DNA: TGTGCCAGTAGTATAGGTGCAGGTCGCACTGAAGCTTTCTTT.

The chain links TRBV19 to TRBJ1-5; no clear D. The CDR3 contains 16 residues. The V end lost 3 bases, the J end lost 6 bases, and 18 bases lay between the germline ends. Looked up from germline, CDR1 is LNHDA and CDR2 is SQIVND (reference sequence). DNA of the CDR3: TGTGCCAGTAGTATTAGTGGACTTGTTTCGGGTCAGCCCCAGCATTTT. Translation: CASSISGLVSGQPQHF.

The chain carries TRBV14 and TRBJ1-1, with 7 bases lining up with TRBD1. V dropped 6 bases and J dropped 1; count of bases not matched to a gene: 2. The CDR3 length is 13 residues. The germline V gene has CDR1 SGHDN and CDR2 FVKESK. The CDR3 bases are TGTGCCAGCAGTCGGACAGGGAACACTGAAGCTTTCTTT. It encodes CASSRTGNTEAFF.

J is TRBJ2-7 and V is TRBV6-6; TRBD2 matches at 7 bases. V lost 4 bases and J lost 4; bases outside the gene matches: 7. The germline V gene encodes CDR1 MNHNY and CDR2 SVGAGI (reference sequence). This CDR3 is built from 14 residues. DNA for the CDR3: TGTGCCAGCAGTTCCTTGTCGGGAGGTTACGAGCAGTACTTC. It yields the protein CASSSLSGGYEQYF.

The rearrangement uses TRBV4-1 and TRBJ2-2; TRBD1 aligns across 7 bases. Germline CDR1 and CDR2: MGHRA and YSYEKL. This CDR3 region has 16 residues. V was clipped by 5 bases and J by 2 bases; unmatched bases: 8. Written as DNA, the CDR3 is TGCGCCAGCAGCGCCTCTCGACAGGGAAACACCGGGGAGCTGTTTTTT. It codes for CASSASRQGNTGELFF.

The rearrangement joins TRBV7-3 to TRBJ2-7, with 11 bases fitting TRBD2. CDR3 length equals 16 residues. Per the germline V gene, CDR1 is SGHTA and CDR2 is FQGTGA. V lost 0 bases and J lost 3; bases outside the gene matches: 4. Here the CDR3 DNA reads TGTGCCAGCAGCTTAACGGGGACTAGCGGCTTCTACGAGCAGTACTTC. It specifies CASSLTGTSGFYEQYF.

This chain links TRBV2 with TRBJ2-5, with 11 nucleotides matching TRBD2. CDR1 is SNHLY and CDR2 is FYNNEI in the germline V gene. V shed 6 bases, J shed 1 base, and the junction held 7 bases outside the gene matches. The CDR3 contains 16 residues. In nucleotides, the CDR3 is TGTGCCAGCAGGAGGACTAGCGGGTTCCCCCAAGAGACCCAGTACTTC. Amino acids: CASRRTSGFPQETQYF.

This chain joins TRBV5-6 and TRBJ1-2, with TRBD1 as a possible D gene (5 bases). The CDR3 sequence is 13 residues long. V lost 4 bases and J 6 bases, leaving 13 bases between the germline ends. From germline, CDR1 is SGHDT and CDR2 YYEEEE. The CDR3 coding sequence is TGTGCCAGCAGCCAGGGTACGGGCCATGGCTACACCTTC. Protein sequence: CASSQGTGHGYTF.

This clone showed up just a few times. This chain connects TRBV4-2 to TRBJ1-4; 9 bases line up with TRBD1. Germline CDR1 and CDR2: LGHNA and YNFKEQ. V lost 0 bases and J lost 5; bases outside the gene matches: 4. The CDR3 has 16 amino acids. This CDR3 reads CASSQEAGTGNEKLFF. DNA of the CDR3: TGTGCCAGCAGCCAAGAAGCCGGGACAGGGAATGAAAAACTGTTTTTT.

The chain recombines TRBV28 with TRBJ2-7; TRBD2 is a possible D gene (5 bases). The CDR3 is 17 amino acids. Per germline, CDR1 MDHEN and CDR2 SYDVKM. V lost 5 bases, J lost 0 bases, and 20 bases lay in between. CDR3 residues: CASSHTQPSLISYEQYF. Here the CDR3 DNA reads TGTGCCAGCAGTCATACCCAGCCTAGCCTAATCTCCTACGAGCAGTACTTC.

The chain couples TRBV6-1 to TRBJ2-7, with 8 bases lining up with TRBD2. Looked up from germline, CDR1 is MNHNS and CDR2 is SASEGT. V gave up 7 bases and J gave up 5 bases; unmatched junction bases: 13. The CDR3 spans 15 residues. The CDR3 DNA is TGTGCCAGCACCCCGGGCAGCGGGAGCCCCCACGAGCAGTACTTC. Its protein is CASTPGSGSPHEQYF.

This chain joins TRBV5-1 and TRBJ2-1; 8 bases are shared with TRBD1. In germline, CDR1 is SGHRS, CDR2 YFSETQ. The CDR3 is made up of 14 amino acids. V was pared by 4 bases and J by 8 bases, with 8 bases of the junction left unmatched. The CDR3 protein is CASSRGQGWDEQFF. The CDR3 bases are TGCGCCAGCAGCCGAGGACAGGGTTGGGATGAGCAGTTCTTC.

This clone was seen just once. This rearrangement joins TRBV7-2 to TRBJ2-3; TRBD2 matches at 7 bases. Germline assignment: CDR1 SGHTA and CDR2 FQGNSA. The CDR3 totals 16 residues. V shed 4 bases, J shed 2 bases, and the junction held 9 bases outside the gene matches. CDR3 region: CASSSLQLAYTDTQYF. DNA of the CDR3: TGTGCCAGCAGCTCCCTCCAACTAGCGTACACAGATACGCAGTATTTT.

The chain is built from TRBV6-4 and TRBJ2-3, with D possibly being TRBD2 (5 bases). V was shortened by 3 bases and J by 6 bases, with 19 bases between the two germline ends. CDR1 is MRHNA and CDR2 is SNTAGT in the germline V gene. This CDR3 has 16 residues. The CDR3 coding sequence is TGTGCCAGCAGTGATAGTGGCGGAGGACCCTCCGATACGCAGTATTTT. It encodes CASSDSGGGPSDTQYF.